The rows below give T cell receptor beta chains drawn from one sample of a study of CD8 T cells in Susac syndrome. TCRdb re-derived calls from the immunoSEQ multiplex PCR reads in MiXCR, one entry per CDR3 protein. Of approximately 200,000 distinct CDR3 sequences in the sample, about 96% are singletons; the top ten hold about 0.087%. The specimen sequenced was CD4+ T cells from PBMCs. The receptor set was obtained from a human donor with multiple sclerosis. The CDR3 runs from the conserved cysteine through the conserved F or W. The D gene is left open where the match is weak.

.	TRBV7-9	TRBJ1-1	TGTGCCAGCAGTCTAAGTTACTCTGAAGCTTTCTTT	CASSLSYSEAFF
.	TRBV5-1	TRBJ1-2	TGCGCCAGCAGCTTGGACGGCAGGCTCTATGGCTACACCTTC	CASSLDGRLYGYTF
.	TRBV27	TRBJ2-5	TGTGCCAGCAGTTTGCGAGGGTTCGTGGCGCCCCAGTACTTC	CASSLRGFVAPQYF
.	TRBV29-1	TRBJ2-4	TGCAGCGTTGAAGGTAGGGGCGACATTCAGTACTTC	CSVEGRGDIQYF
.	TRBV27	TRBJ2-6	TGTGCCAGCAGTTTGACCCACTCTGGGGCCAACGTCCTGACTTTC	CASSLTHSGANVLTF
.	TRBV7-2	TRBJ1-5	TGTGCCAGCAGCTTAGACCCGGGAGGTTGGCAGCCCCAGCATTTT	CASSLDPGGWQPQHF
.	TRBV20-1	TRBJ1-4	TGCAGTGCTCCACCGGGACGCAGTCTTGAAAAACTGTTTTTT	CSAPPGRSLEKLFF
TRBD2	TRBV7-9	TRBJ2-3	TGTGCCAGCAGCTCCCGACTAGCGAGGGGGGCAGATACGCAGTATTTT	CASSSRLARGADTQYF
.	TRBV6-5	TRBJ2-1	TGTGCCAGCAGTTCCCCCCTAGGAGATGAGCAGTTCTTC	CASSSPLGDEQFF
TRBD1	TRBV20-1	TRBJ2-1	TGCAGTGCTAGCCCCCGGACAGGGGCTCCCTACAATGAGCAGTTCTTC	CSASPRTGAPYNEQFF
.	TRBV14	TRBJ2-1	TGTGCCAGCAGCCAATTTGGGGGGAGCCCCTACAATGAGCAGTTCTTC	CASSQFGGSPYNEQFF
.	TRBV3-1	TRBJ2-7	TGTGCCAGCAGCCCCACACGTACCCTATACGAGCAGTACTTC	CASSPTRTLYEQYF
.	TRBV9	TRBJ2-2	TGTGCCAGCAGCCAACGTTCAGGGATTGACGGGGAGCTGTTTTTT	CASSQRSGIDGELFF
.	TRBV7-9	TRBJ2-3	TGTGCCAGCAGCTTAGCGGGGGCCCCAGATACGCAGTATTTT	CASSLAGAPDTQYF
.	TRBV4-1	TRBJ1-6	TGCGCCAGCAGCCAAGGGTCAGGGGAAGCATTCCCCCTCCACTTT	CASSQGSGEAFPLHF